The TCR beta chain described here comes from a study of cytomegalovirus exposure and HLA in healthy donors. The study ran its PCR with 60 Vbeta and 13 Jbeta primers. Generated by immunoSEQ multiplex PCR, the TCRdb table keeps only in-frame clones and is missing some. Listed are 55,000 to 70,000 clones; 2.4% falls within the top ten. Trimming at V came to 6 bases and at J to 5 bases, leaving 3 bases not matched to a gene. The CDR3 has 13 amino acids. The germline gives CDR1 MNHEY, CDR2 SMNVEV (reference sequence). The sequencing input was PBMCs. This rearrangement joins TRBV27 to TRBJ2-3; the match to TRBD2 covers 9 bases. The clonotype comes from a female donor in good health and CMV-seropositive. The CDR3 protein is CASRRTSVDTQYF. CDR3 in DNA: TGTGCCAGCAGAAGGACTAGCGTAGATACGCAGTATTTT.